Below, 30 T cell receptor beta chains from the same sample are listed, as sequenced in a study of blood T cells in healthy people across ages. Primed by a sample-barcoded 5' primer and a J-beta primer mix, a second PCR proceeded for about 6 to 12 cycles. Each CDR3 protein gets one entry after TCRdb re-called the 5' RACE reads with MiXCR. Of around 780,000 distinct CDR3 sequences in the sample, 20% to 30% were seen once. Separately, the same data were catalogued under a study of T cells of mothers and their children.

The material sequenced was blood. These receptors were obtained from a boy between 10 and 17 years old in good health.

This clonotype was counted between two and nine times. V gene TRBV6-6 combines with J gene TRBJ1-2, with 7 bases fitting TRBD1. The CDR3 extends over 13 amino acids. Germline lookup yields CDR1 MNHNY and CDR2 SVGAGI (reference sequence). V lost 5 bases to trimming and J lost 8 bases; unmatched junction nucleotides: 8. The DNA for the CDR3 is TGTGCCAGCAGTGGAGAGGGGGCGTACGGCTACACCTTC. Protein: CASSGEGAYGYTF.

The chain joins TRBV6-1 to TRBJ2-5; 8 bases line up with TRBD2. The CDR3 extends over 15 amino acids. V shed 3 bases, J shed 1 base, and the junction held 4 bases outside the gene matches. CDR1 is MNHNS and CDR2 is SASEGT in the germline V gene. The CDR3 DNA reads as TGTGCCAGCAGTGATCGAACTAGCGGCCAAGAGACCCAGTACTTC. It specifies CASSDRTSGQETQYF.

There are many counts of this clonotype. This sequence joins TRBV11-2 and TRBJ2-7; possible D gene TRBD2, 5 bases. Germline V gives CDR1 SGHAT, CDR2 FQNNGV. With 0 bases removed from V and 6 bases from J, the gap between germline ends came to 9 bases. The CDR3 is 13 residues long. CDR3 in amino acids: CASSLEERSEQYF. CDR3 coding DNA: TGTGCCAGCAGCTTAGAGGAGCGGAGCGAGCAGTACTTC.

This rearrangement joins TRBV15 to TRBJ1-5; the D is unclear. CDR3 length: 13 amino acids. V lost 1 base and J lost 4, with 5 bases in between. Per germline, CDR1 LNHNV and CDR2 YYDKDF (reference sequence). This CDR3 is CATSRGPNQPQHF. As DNA, the CDR3 is TGTGCCACCAGCAGAGGGCCAAATCAGCCCCAGCATTTT.

This clonotype was seen only a few times. J is TRBJ2-5 and V is TRBV12-3 or TRBV12-4, with 9 bases identical to TRBD1. The J call is in doubt because the DNA end fits TRBJ2-1 better. This CDR3 is built from 16 residues. This CDR3 is CASSLGRGQGYNEQFF. As DNA, the CDR3 is TGTGCCAGCAGTTTAGGGCGGGGACAGGGCTACAATGAGCAGTTCTTC.

CDR3 amino acids: CASSVGASTDTQYF. The CDR3 DNA sequence: TGTGCCAGCAGCGTAGGGGCGAGCACAGATACGCAGTATTTT. The rearrangement uses TRBV9 and TRBJ2-3, with D unresolved. The CDR3 covers 14 residues. The germline gives CDR1 SGDLS, CDR2 YYNGEE. V lost 0 bases, J lost 0 bases, and 5 bases lay in between.

This chain joins TRBV29-1 and TRBJ2-7, with D perhaps given as TRBD1 or TRBD2 (5 bases each). V was pared by 1 base and J by 2 bases, with 18 bases between. Germline loops: CDR1 SQVTM, CDR2 ANQGSEA. The CDR3 loop spans 16 amino acids. The CDR3 here is CSVEALKAGTTYEQYF. CDR3 DNA sequence: TGCAGCGTTGAAGCCCTAAAGGCTGGGACCACCTACGAGCAGTACTTC.

This clonotype occurred many times. At one of its ends the junction is not consistent with the germline gene, which may arise from a read error. The chain's CDR3 is CASSLGSGETQYF. CDR3 in DNA: TGTGCCAGCAGTTTAGGGAGTGGAGAGACCCAGTACTTC. The chain combines TRBV5-1 with TRBJ2-5, with TRBD2 as a possible D gene (5 bases). The CDR3 loop spans 13 amino acids. The germline V gene has CDR1 SGHRS and CDR2 YFSETQ.

This clonotype was observed a handful of times. The gene calls are TRBV2 and TRBJ1-2, with a tentative D call TRBD1 (5 bases). The germline V gene encodes CDR1 SNHLY and CDR2 FYNNEI. Trimming removed 3 bases from V and 0 bases from J, with 14 bases in between. CDR3 length equals 16 residues. The CDR3 loop is CASSDQRGMSNYGYTF. In DNA, the CDR3 is TGTGCCAGCAGTGATCAACGGGGCATGTCTAACTATGGCTACACCTTC. Based on the CDR3 plus reference TRBV2 and TRBJ1-2, the full variable domain is EPEVTQTPSHQVTQMGQEVILRCVPISNHLYFYWYRQILGQKVEFLVSFYNNEISEKSEIFDDQFSVERPDGSNFTLKIRSTKLEDSAMYFCASSDQRGMSNYGYTFGSGTRLTVV.

The chain employs TRBV6-6 and TRBJ1-2, with D unresolved. The V gene lost 2 bases and the J gene lost 3 bases, with 7 bases spanning the gap. The CDR3 spans 13 residues. The germline V gene has CDR1 MNHNY and CDR2 SVGAGI (reference sequence). The DNA for the CDR3 is TGTGCCAGCAGTTACAGGGTTGACTATGGCTACACCTTC. Residues: CASSYRVDYGYTF.

Note on this clonotype: A read error may account for a junction end that differs from germline. The chain joins TRBV7-7 to TRBJ2-2, with D unresolved. In germline, CDR1 is SSHAT, CDR2 FNYEAQ (reference sequence). This CDR3 has 16 amino acids. The CDR3 loop is CASSLDPGGWTGELFF. DNA of the CDR3: TGTGCTAGCAGCTTAGATCCGGGTGGATGGACCGGGGAGCTGTTTTTT.

This clonotype was observed a few times. One end of the junction varies from germline; a read error may be responsible. This chain joins TRBV25-1 and TRBJ1-4; D gene uncertain. Germline loops: CDR1 MGHDK, CDR2 SYGVNS. The CDR3 runs 11 residues. Here the CDR3 reads CASTAGPLLVF. The DNA for the CDR3 is TGTGCCAGCACCGCCGGGCCCCTATTAGTTTTT.

The CDR3 nucleotides are TGCAGTGCTCTTCGAACCGAGACCCAGTACTTC. Encoded protein: CSALRTETQYF. The chain combines TRBV20-1 with TRBJ2-5; D is undetermined. CDR3 size: 11 residues. In germline, CDR1 is DFQATT, CDR2 SNEGSKA (reference sequence). V dropped 5 bases and J dropped 5 bases, with 9 bases sitting between them.

There are a few counts of this clonotype. The gene calls are TRBV20-1 and TRBJ2-4; D gene ambiguous. Per germline, CDR1 DFQATT and CDR2 SNEGSKA (reference sequence). Trimming took 3 bases from V and 7 from J, leaving 10 bases between them. The CDR3 consists of 12 residues. The chain's CDR3 is CSASSPPNIQYF. CDR3 coding DNA: TGCAGTGCTAGCTCACCTCCTAACATTCAGTACTTC.

The chain is built from TRBV5-5 and TRBJ1-2; TRBD1 might be the D (5 bases). CDR1 is SGHKS and CDR2 is YYEKEE in the germline V gene (reference sequence). The CDR3 runs 17 residues. Deletions cut 4 bases from V and 0 bases from J, with 19 bases between. Here the CDR3 DNA reads TGTGCCAGCAGCAATACCCGCGGGACGGCAGCTAACTATGGCTACACCTTC. Encoded protein: CASSNTRGTAANYGYTF.

Of note for this clonotype: At one of its ends the junction is not consistent with the germline gene, which may arise from a read error. The chain carries TRBV12-3 or TRBV12-4 and TRBJ2-3, with 12 bases identical to TRBD2. The CDR3 loop spans 15 amino acids. The CDR3 region has the DNA TGTGCCAGCAGCTTTACTAGCGGGGGGAGAGATGCGCAGTATTTT. This encodes CASSFTSGGRDAQYF.

This clonotype was counted many times. The chain employs TRBV12-3 or TRBV12-4 and TRBJ2-7; D is possibly TRBD1 (5 bases). V lost 5 bases and J lost 2, with 13 bases in between. This CDR3 has 14 amino acids. The chain's CDR3 is CASSPPSRAYEQYF. CDR3 DNA: TGTGCCAGCAGTCCCCCCTCCAGGGCCTACGAGCAGTACTTC.

The gene calls are TRBV30 and TRBJ2-7, with D perhaps matching TRBD1 (5 bases). Germline loops: CDR1 GTSNPN, CDR2 SVGIG (reference sequence). Trimming cost V 0 bases and J 5 bases, with 11 bases left between them. The CDR3 extends over 13 amino acids. For the CDR3, the DNA is TGTGCCTGGAGTGTAAGCGTAGGGGACGAGCAGTACTTC. Residues: CAWSVSVGDEQYF.

The chain has TRBV27 and TRBJ2-2; no clear D. Germline V lookup: CDR1 MNHEY, CDR2 SMNVEV (reference sequence). This CDR3 has 16 residues. The germline V and J ends were trimmed by 2 bases and 1 base, with 11 bases remaining between them. The CDR3 loop is CASSLVGFGNTGELFF. CDR3 nucleotide sequence: TGTGCCAGCAGTTTAGTAGGATTCGGGAACACCGGGGAGCTGTTTTTT.

This clonotype has only a few counts. This chain links TRBV5-5 with TRBJ2-5, with unresolved D. The J call could be wrong; TRBJ2-7 is a better fit for the DNA end. CDR1 is SGHKS, CDR2 YYEKEE, per germline (reference sequence). CDR3 size: 17 residues. The CDR3 protein is CASSLRLSGPSSYEQYF. The CDR3 DNA sequence: TGTGCCAGCAGCTTGAGGCTAAGTGGTCCTAGCTCCTACGAGCAGTACTTC.

This clonotype has only a few counts. V is TRBV13 and J is TRBJ2-3; unclear D gene. This CDR3 spans 13 amino acids. V lost 3 bases and J 2 bases, leaving 6 bases between the germline ends. Germline V gene lookup returns CDR1 PRHDT and CDR2 FYEKMQ (reference sequence). This CDR3 is CASSFKPTDTQYF. Written as DNA, the CDR3 is TGTGCCAGCAGCTTCAAACCCACAGATACGCAGTATTTT.

The chain recombines TRBV4-1 with TRBJ1-5; possibly TRBD1 for D (6 bases). Deletions cut 3 bases from V and 6 bases from J, with 15 bases between. CDR1 and CDR2 from the germline V gene are MGHRA and YSYEKL. The length of the CDR3 is 15 residues. The CDR3 bases are TGCGCCAGCAGCCAGTCCAGGGGCGAGGCTCAGCCCCAGCATTTT. It translates to CASSQSRGEAQPQHF.

The chain has TRBV3-1 and TRBJ2-3, with 9 positions matching TRBD2. The germline CDR1 and CDR2 sequences are LGHDT and YNNKEL (reference sequence). This CDR3 is built from 15 residues. The junction had 10 bases not matched to a gene; V was cut back by 6 bases and J by 6 bases. This chain's CDR3 is CASSPTAGGRDTQYF. CDR3 nucleotide sequence: TGTGCCAGCAGTCCCACCGCGGGGGGGCGGGATACGCAGTATTTT.

The V gene is TRBV5-4, the J gene TRBJ1-1, with D unclear. The CDR3 sequence is 13 residues long. Germline assignment: CDR1 SGHNT and CDR2 YYREEE (reference sequence). V lost 1 base, J lost 2 bases, and 6 bases lay in between. The DNA of the CDR3 is TGTGCCAGCAGCTTGACGATCAACACTGAAGCTTTCTTT. Translation: CASSLTINTEAFF. Supplemented by reference TRBV5-4 and TRBJ1-1, the full variable domain reads ETGVTQSPTHLIKTRGQQVTLRCSSQSGHNTVSWYQQALGQGPQFIFQYYREEENGRGNFPPRFSGLQFPNYSSELNVNALELDDSALYLCASSLTINTEAFFGQGTRLTVV.

Only a few counts were recorded for this clonotype. V and J are TRBV28 and TRBJ2-7; D is ambiguous. V lost 4 bases and J lost 6, with 16 bases in between. The CDR3 loop spans 14 amino acids. CDR1 is MDHEN and CDR2 is SYDVKM in the germline V gene. CDR3 loop: CASSSLVAFGEQYF. DNA for the CDR3: TGTGCCAGCAGTTCCCTCGTGGCCTTCGGCGAGCAGTACTTC.

In its sample, this clonotype was seen a few times. The V gene is TRBV15, the J gene TRBJ2-7; 10 bases line up with TRBD1. Germline assignment: CDR1 LNHNV and CDR2 YYDKDF (reference sequence). This CDR3 contains 15 residues. The V and J ends lost 5 bases and 3 bases, in that order; junction bases with no gene match: 7. The CDR3 DNA reads TGTGCCACCAGCGGTGGGACAGGGGATCACTACGAGCAGTACTTC. This codes for CATSGGTGDHYEQYF.

CDR3 DNA: TGTGCCAGCTCTCTTCCTATAGCGGGGGGCGGCCATGAGCAGTTCTTC. Amino acids: CASSLPIAGGGHEQFF. The chain joins TRBV18 to TRBJ2-5; 10 bases are a match to TRBD2. The end of the DNA aligns better with TRBJ2-1, so the J call may be wrong. The germline V gene has CDR1 KGHSH and CDR2 LQKENI. This CDR3 is 16 amino acids long.

This clonotype was found a few times. The chain carries TRBV5-6 and TRBJ2-2, with 13 bases aligning to TRBD2. J lost 0 bases, V lost 2 bases, and 7 bases had no gene match. CDR1 is SGHDT and CDR2 is YYEEEE in the germline V gene. This CDR3 spans 19 amino acids. CDR3 protein: CASSLGLAGVYANTGELFF. CDR3 DNA: TGTGCCAGCAGCTTAGGACTAGCGGGGGTTTACGCGAACACCGGGGAGCTGTTTTTT.

For this clonotype: One junction end does not reproduce the germline sequence, and a read error may be involved. The chain employs TRBV7-6 and TRBJ2-2; either TRBD1 or TRBD2 may supply D (5 bases each). Germline CDR1 reads SGHVS; CDR2 reads FNYEAQ. This CDR3 comprises 16 residues. CDR3 sequence (DNA): TGCGCCAGCAGCGATCGAGGGACGACGAACACCGGGGAGCTGTTTTTT. Encoded protein: CASSDRGTTNTGELFF.

The table lists this clonotype with a few counts. The chain carries TRBV9 and TRBJ2-2, with 7 bases that match TRBD1. Germline CDR1 reads SGDLS; CDR2 reads YYNGEE. Trimming cost V 1 base and J 3 bases; bases outside gene matches: 3. The CDR3 is 15 amino acids. The DNA for the CDR3 is TGTGCCAGCAGCGTACAGGGGGTAGACACCGGGGAGCTGTTTTTT. Translating gives CASSVQGVDTGELFF.